Each of the 2 T cell receptor beta chains below was sequenced from the same sample in a study of multiple sclerosis patients with progressive multifocal leukoencephalopathy. As to time point: time of PML onset. Data came from immunoSEQ multiplex PCR; TCRdb stores just in-frame clones and leaves some out. Of under 35,000 clones in the sample, roughly 87% were seen once. Material: PBMCs, obtained from a patient treated with natalizumab. All receptors derive from a woman between 40 and 55 years old with progressive multifocal leukoencephalopathy.

This clone was observed a handful of times. The chain recombines TRBV2 with TRBJ1-1; D is uncertain. There are 11 residues in the CDR3. Trimming shortened V by 0 bases and J by 8 bases, and 4 bases separated the two germline ends. Germline lookup yields CDR1 SNHLY and CDR2 FYNNEI. Here the CDR3 DNA reads TGTGCCAGCAGTGAAGCAGCAGAAGCTTTCTTT. This codes for CASSEAAEAFF.

The V call is TRBV19, the J call TRBJ1-5; 8 bases align to TRBD1. V lost 5 bases and J lost 3; bases outside the gene matches: 9. CDR1 and CDR2 (germline): LNHDA, SQIVND (reference sequence). This CDR3 spans 16 amino acids. The chain's CDR3 is CASSAEDRDPNQPQHF. CDR3 in DNA: TGTGCCAGTAGTGCGGAGGACAGGGACCCCAATCAGCCCCAGCATTTT.